The rows below give T cell receptor beta chains drawn from one sample of a study of blood T cell repertoires in COVID-19. Some clones are missing from TCRdb's copy, which holds only in-frame ones; the method was immunoSEQ multiplex PCR. The sample lists fewer than 250,000 clones, more than 85% seen once, with roughly 0.7% in the top ten. Sequenced material: peripheral blood. The receptors here all came from a man aged 35 to 55 with acute or convalescent COVID-19. Each CDR3 is given with its conserved first and last residue. Fields, in order: V gene, CDR3 length, J gene, D gene, clone size, CDR3 DNA, CDR3 protein. The D gene is left open where the match is weak. Some rows mark clone size as missing; the rest say once, few, many or name a class of expanded clone.

V: TRBV3-1/TRBV3-2; length: 14; J: TRBJ1-1; D: TRBD1; size: .; DNA: TGTGCCAGCAGCCACCAAGATTTGGACAGGGGAGCTTTCTTT; CDR3: CASSHQDLDRGAFF
V: TRBV11-2; length: 16; J: TRBJ1-1; D: .; size: .; DNA: TGTGCCAGCAGCTTAGCAAGGACAGAATTGAACACTGAAGCTTTCTTT; CDR3: CASSLARTELNTEAFF
V: TRBV27; length: 14; J: TRBJ2-7; D: .; size: .; DNA: TGTGCCAGCAGTTTACGCCCGAGCTCCTACGAGCAGTACTTC; CDR3: CASSLRPSSYEQYF
V: TRBV28; length: 14; J: TRBJ2-7; D: TRBD2; size: .; DNA: TGTGCCAGCAGTTTTCAGGGACTAGCGGCCGAGCAGTACTTC; CDR3: CASSFQGLAAEQYF
V: TRBV18; length: 16; J: TRBJ2-4; D: .; size: .; DNA: TGTGCCAGCTCACCACCGAACTCCGAGGCCAAAAACATTCAGTACTTC; CDR3: CASSPPNSEAKNIQYF
V: TRBV7-2; length: 15; J: TRBJ2-7; D: TRBD2; size: .; DNA: TGTGCCAGCAGCTTACCCACTAGCGGGAGTTACGAGCAGTACTTC; CDR3: CASSLPTSGSYEQYF
V: TRBV7-2; length: 15; J: TRBJ1-3; D: .; size: .; DNA: TGTGCCAGCAGCTTAGGAGGCAGCCCTGGAAACACCATATATTTT; CDR3: CASSLGGSPGNTIYF
V: TRBV11-1; length: 14; J: TRBJ2-1; D: .; size: .; DNA: TGTGCCAGCAGCTTAGTTCGTAGCGTGGATGAGCAGTTCTTC; CDR3: CASSLVRSVDEQFF
V: TRBV5-1; length: 15; J: TRBJ1-2; D: TRBD1; size: once; DNA: TGCGCCAGCAGCCTAGAGACAGGGCTGAGGAATGGCTACACCTTC; CDR3: CASSLETGLRNGYTF
V: TRBV13; length: 16; J: TRBJ1-6; D: .; size: .; DNA: TGTGCCAGCAGCACGGGGGGACATTCCTATAATTCACCCCTCCACTTT; CDR3: CASSTGGHSYNSPLHF
V: TRBV30; length: 13; J: TRBJ1-1; D: .; size: .; DNA: TGTGCCTGGACTATCGGCGGGGGGCTTCGAGCTTTCTTT; CDR3: CAWTIGGGLRAFF
V: TRBV28; length: 18; J: TRBJ1-5; D: .; size: .; DNA: TGTGCCAGCAGCCCCCCCCACCCAGGGCGATATAGCAATCAGCCCCAGCATTTT; CDR3: CASSPPHPGRYSNQPQHF
V: TRBV5-4; length: 18; J: TRBJ1-1; D: .; size: .; DNA: TGTGCCAGCAGCTTGGCTTTTGGGGCTACTTCTTTGAACACTGAAGCTTTCTTT; CDR3: CASSLAFGATSLNTEAFF
V: TRBV6-5; length: 15; J: TRBJ2-7; D: .; size: .; DNA: TGTGCCAGCAGTTACTCGACGCTAGGAGCCTACGAGCAGTACTTC; CDR3: CASSYSTLGAYEQYF
V: TRBV7-9; length: 13; J: TRBJ2-7; D: .; size: .; DNA: TGTGCCAGCAGCCTGACATACTCCTACGAGCAGTACTTC; CDR3: CASSLTYSYEQYF
V: TRBV14; length: 14; J: TRBJ1-1; D: .; size: .; DNA: TGTGCCAGCAGCCCCATACGGTGGAGCACTGAAGCTTTCTTT; CDR3: CASSPIRWSTEAFF
V: TRBV14; length: 13; J: TRBJ2-5; D: .; size: .; DNA: TGTGCCAGCAGCCAAGCTTTGCAAGAGACCCAGTACTTC; CDR3: CASSQALQETQYF